This T cell receptor beta chain was observed in a study of beta chain features in type 1 diabetes. The isolated RNA, all of it, was reverse transcribed, so expressed TCRB transcripts were what got sequenced. TCRdb's copy holds only in-frame clones and misses some; the assay was immunoSEQ multiplex PCR. The table has almost 350,000 clones, roughly a fifth seen once. The CDR3 length is 16 residues. Per germline, CDR1 SNHLY and CDR2 FYNNEI. V shed 4 bases, J shed 0 bases, and the junction held 5 bases outside the gene matches. The TCR originated in a woman between 18 and 29 years old in good health. Specimen: naive CD4+ T cells from blood. The genes are TRBV2 and TRBJ2-1; TRBD2 matches 8 bases. This chain's CDR3 is CASSVPSGGSYNEQFF. CDR3 nucleotide sequence: TGTGCCAGCAGTGTCCCGAGCGGGGGCTCCTACAATGAGCAGTTCTTC.